Listed here are 26 T cell receptor beta chains from one sample, sequenced in a study of TIL therapy for anti-PD-1-resistant metastatic lung cancer. The time point here: pre-treatment sample, taken before nivolumab and TIL therapy. The libraries were made with immunoSEQ v3. Measured with immunoSEQ multiplex PCR; TCRdb has only the in-frame clones, and not every one. This sample has under 55,000 clones; roughly 78% occur once, and the top ten carry roughly 5%. The sample in question was blood, obtained at baseline. The receptors derive from a woman aged 25 to 80 with non-small cell lung cancer.

The rearrangement uses TRBV19 and TRBJ1-1, with D unclear. CDR1 is LNHDA, CDR2 SQIVND, per germline (reference sequence). The CDR3 runs 13 residues. Trimming took 6 bases from V and 4 from J, leaving 12 bases between them. This chain's CDR3 is CASRNSIPTEAFF. The CDR3 nucleotides read TGTGCCAGTAGGAATAGTATTCCCACTGAAGCTTTCTTT. Variable domain in full (rest from reference TRBV19 and TRBJ1-1): DGGITQSPKYLFRKEGQNVTLSCEQNLNHDAMYWYRQDPGQGLRLIYYSQIVNDFQKGDIAEGYSVSREKKESFPLTVTSAQKNPTAFYLCASRNSIPTEAFFGQGTRLTVV.

This CDR3 reads CASSAPYEQFF. The CDR3 nucleotides read TGTGCCAGCAGCGCCCCCTATGAGCAGTTCTTC. The chain joins TRBV7-2 to TRBJ2-1; D remains unclear. The ends were cut back, 5 bases at V and 8 bases at J, with 7 bases in the middle. CDR1 and CDR2 from the germline V gene are SGHTA and FQGNSA. This CDR3 has 11 amino acids.

V and J are TRBV5-6 and TRBJ1-2; no reliable D call. Germline V CDR1 and CDR2: SGHDT, YYEEEE. The CDR3 totals 13 residues. V was cut by 5 bases and J by 2 bases, with 10 bases left in between. CDR3 DNA: TGTGCCAGCAGACCTAACAGCAACTATGGCTACACCTTC. It translates to CASRPNSNYGYTF.

The chain recombines TRBV6-6 with TRBJ1-5; 8 bases are shared with TRBD1. Trimming cost V 6 bases and J 3 bases; bases outside gene matches: 7. This CDR3 region has 15 residues. The germline V gene has CDR1 MNHNY and CDR2 SVGAGI (reference sequence). The CDR3 loop is CASSRRQGYNQPQHF. The CDR3 DNA reads as TGTGCCAGCAGCCGACGACAGGGGTACAATCAGCCCCAGCATTTT.

This chain uses TRBV5-1 with TRBJ1-6; no firm D call. Germline-derived CDR1 and CDR2 are SGHRS and YFSETQ. Trimming shortened V by 0 bases and J by 6 bases, and 13 bases separated the two germline ends. The CDR3 spans 16 residues. The CDR3 region has the DNA TGCGCCAGCAGCTTGGCCGGCCAGTACCTTAATTCACCCCTCCACTTT. This sequence encodes CASSLAGQYLNSPLHF.

This chain connects TRBV28 to TRBJ1-3, with TRBD1 identical over 9 bases. CDR3 length: 16 amino acids. The J segment lost 4 bases and the V segment lost 2 bases, leaving 6 bases of the junction unmatched. From germline, CDR1 is MDHEN and CDR2 SYDVKM. The CDR3 nucleotides read TGTGCCAGCAGTTTAGGGGACAGGGTTCCGGGAAACACCATATATTTT. Amino acid sequence: CASSLGDRVPGNTIYF. The complete variable domain, with remaining parts taken from reference TRBV28 and TRBJ1-3, reads DVKVTQSSRYLVKRTGEKVFLECVQDMDHENMFWYRQDPGLGLRLIYFSYDVKMKEKGDIPEGYSVSREKKERFSLILESASTNQTSMYLCASSLGDRVPGNTIYFGEGSWLTVV.

The rearrangement links TRBV4-2 to TRBJ2-1, with a possible D match to TRBD2 (6 bases). Germline V gives CDR1 LGHNA, CDR2 YNFKEQ. Trimming cost V 2 bases and J 6 bases, with 14 bases left between them. The CDR3 is made up of 15 amino acids. CDR3 coding DNA: TGTGCCAGCAGCCAACAGACTAGTACCCTCAATGAGCAGTTCTTC. Its translation is CASSQQTSTLNEQFF.

This clone was found a few times. CDR3: CASSFTGSTEAFF. CDR3 DNA: TGTGCCAGCAGCTTTACAGGGAGCACTGAAGCTTTCTTT. The chain is built from TRBV5-4 and TRBJ1-1; weak D call: TRBD1 (6 bases). This CDR3 spans 13 amino acids. Germline lookup yields CDR1 SGHNT and CDR2 YYREEE (reference sequence). V lost 2 bases and J lost 4, with 9 bases in between.

The genes are TRBV9 and TRBJ1-6; maybe TRBD1 (6 bases). This CDR3 has 16 residues. Germline CDR1 and CDR2: SGDLS and YYNGEE. V lost 3 bases to trimming and J lost 1 base, with 11 bases between them. CDR3 DNA sequence: TGTGCCAGCAGCGCGGGGGGCGCATCCTATAATTCACCCCTCCACTTT. It yields the protein CASSAGGASYNSPLHF.

This clone was picked up one time. The chain links TRBV27 to TRBJ2-6; TRBD1 agrees at 8 bases. Germline assignment: CDR1 MNHEY and CDR2 SMNVEV (reference sequence). The CDR3 is 19 residues long. V was clipped by 5 bases and J by 0 bases; unmatched bases: 12. The CDR3 region has the DNA TGTGCCAGCAGTCCCCTTAGGGACAGGAAGAGCTCTGGGGCCAACGTCCTGACTTTC. It codes for CASSPLRDRKSSGANVLTF.

This clone appeared a single time. This chain uses TRBV5-4 with TRBJ2-5, with D perhaps given as TRBD1 or TRBD2 (5 bases each). V lost 4 bases and J 0 bases, leaving 13 bases between the germline ends. CDR1 SGHNT and CDR2 YYREEE come from the germline V gene (reference sequence). The CDR3 length is 15 residues. The CDR3 is CASSTRDQNQETQYF. The CDR3 bases are TGTGCCAGCAGCACCCGGGACCAGAACCAAGAGACCCAGTACTTC.

In its sample, this clone was seen once. This sequence joins TRBV6-6 and TRBJ2-3; no firm D call. V was pared by 0 bases and J by 2 bases, with 6 bases between. The length of the CDR3 is 14 residues. Looked up from germline, CDR1 is MNHNY and CDR2 is SVGAGI (reference sequence). The CDR3 DNA is TGTGCCAGCAGTTACTCACCTCCCACAGATACGCAGTATTTT. This encodes CASSYSPPTDTQYF.

The chain's CDR3 is CASGRTEQFF. The DNA of the CDR3 is TGTGCCAGCGGGAGGACTGAGCAGTTCTTC. V is TRBV6-5 and J is TRBJ2-1; tentative D call: TRBD2 (6 bases). Trimming shortened V by 8 bases and J by 9 bases, and 8 bases separated the two germline ends. Per the germline V gene, CDR1 is MNHEY and CDR2 is SVGAGI. There are 10 residues in the CDR3.

This clone appeared once. The rearrangement joins TRBV5-1 to TRBJ2-1; 8 bases map to TRBD2. With V trimmed by 0 bases and J by 3 bases, 5 bases remained unmatched. The CDR3 is 16 residues long. The germline CDR1 and CDR2 sequences are SGHRS and YFSETQ. CDR3 protein: CASSLDGSGIYNEQFF. CDR3 DNA: TGCGCCAGCAGCTTGGATGGTAGCGGGATCTACAATGAGCAGTTCTTC.

The chain uses TRBV5-1 and TRBJ1-3; 9 positions agree with TRBD1. The V gene end was trimmed by 1 base and the J gene end by 1 base; junction bases not matched to a gene: 6. The V gene's germline CDR1 is SGHRS and CDR2 YFSETQ. The CDR3 is 17 residues long. CDR3 sequence reads: CASSLRTGDFSGNTIYF. Here the CDR3 DNA reads TGCGCCAGCAGCTTGCGGACAGGGGATTTTTCTGGAAACACCATATATTTT.

The rearrangement links TRBV5-1 to TRBJ2-7, with 10 positions matching TRBD2. The length of the CDR3 is 14 residues. CDR1 SGHRS and CDR2 YFSETQ come from the germline V gene. V trimming: 0 bases; J trimming: 3 bases; junction bases outside the gene matches: 0. The CDR3 nucleotides read TGCGCCAGCAGCTTGGCTAGCGGGAGCTACGAGCAGTACTTC. Translated, it gives CASSLASGSYEQYF.

CDR3 sequence (DNA): TGTGCCAGCAGTACGACAGGACGCTATGGCTACACCTTC. Residues: CASSTTGRYGYTF. V is TRBV6-5 and J is TRBJ1-2; possibly TRBD1 for D (6 bases). The V end was cut by 5 bases, the J end by 4 bases, with 11 bases between. Germline CDR1 MNHEY, CDR2 SVGAGI. This CDR3 has 13 residues.

The chain carries TRBV6-1 and TRBJ2-5; 8 bases map to TRBD1. V dropped 9 bases and J dropped 3; count of bases not matched to a gene: 12. This CDR3 is built from 15 residues. Germline values: CDR1 MNHNS, CDR2 SASEGT. CDR3 nucleotide sequence: TGTGCCAGTCAAAAGGGACAGGTATCTGAAGAGACCCAGTACTTC. Translating it yields CASQKGQVSEETQYF.

The J gene is TRBJ2-3, the V gene TRBV6-5, with unresolved D. The CDR3 has 15 amino acids. In germline, CDR1 is MNHEY, CDR2 SVGAGI. Trimming took off 2 bases at V and 6 bases at J, with 15 bases between the two ends. The CDR3: CASSYRLGSWDTQYF. As DNA, the CDR3 is TGTGCCAGCAGTTACAGGTTGGGCAGTTGGGATACGCAGTATTTT.

The chain uses TRBV7-9 and TRBJ2-7; D unclear. V gave up 5 bases and J gave up 3 bases, with 17 bases separating them. Germline loops: CDR1 SEHNR, CDR2 FQNEAQ (reference sequence). CDR3 length: 15 amino acids. The CDR3 is CASSDYNSAVYEQYF. The CDR3 DNA sequence: TGTGCCAGCAGCGATTACAACTCTGCAGTCTACGAGCAGTACTTC.

The chain combines TRBV25-1 with TRBJ2-7; 8 positions agree with TRBD1. The CDR3 sequence is 14 residues long. Per the germline V gene, CDR1 is MGHDK and CDR2 is SYGVNS. Losses at the gene ends were 3 bases for V and 1 base for J; bases not matched to a gene: 2. The CDR3 protein is CASSETGVSYEQYF. The CDR3 DNA reads TGTGCCAGCAGTGAGACAGGGGTTTCCTACGAGCAGTACTTC.

The CDR3 is CASSDEEGYTF. The DNA for the CDR3 is TGTGCCAGCAGTGACGAAGAAGGCTACACCTTC. The J gene is TRBJ1-2, the V gene TRBV2; D gene unclear. This CDR3 region has 11 residues. V was trimmed by 3 bases and J by 8 bases, leaving 7 bases between them. Per the germline V gene, CDR1 is SNHLY and CDR2 is FYNNEI. Looking up the rest from reference TRBV2 and TRBJ1-2 gives the full variable domain: EPEVTQTPSHQVTQMGQEVILRCVPISNHLYFYWYRQILGQKVEFLVSFYNNEISEKSEIFDDQFSVERPDGSNFTLKIRSTKLEDSAMYFCASSDEEGYTFGSGTRLTVV.

The chain uses TRBV27 and TRBJ2-7, with TRBD2 matching over 9 bases. The V segment lost 1 base and the J segment 1 base; nucleotides outside the gene matches: 8. From germline, CDR1 is MNHEY and CDR2 SMNVEV (reference sequence). The CDR3 is 17 residues long. This chain's CDR3 is CASSLYVGTSLSYEQYF. As DNA, the CDR3 is TGTGCCAGCAGTTTATATGTCGGGACTAGCTTATCCTACGAGCAGTACTTC.

V is TRBV6-5 and J is TRBJ1-2, with 9 bases that match TRBD1. The length of the CDR3 is 15 residues. CDR1 and CDR2 (germline): MNHEY, SVGAGI. The J segment lost 8 bases and the V segment lost 4 bases, leaving 11 bases of the junction unmatched. This CDR3 reads CASSSTGTGRWGYTF. The CDR3 DNA follows: TGTGCCAGCAGTTCAACAGGGACAGGGAGATGGGGCTACACCTTC.

The chain employs TRBV11-1 and TRBJ2-1; 10 bases are a match to TRBD1. V gave up 5 bases and J gave up 2 bases; unmatched junction bases: 9. Germline V gives CDR1 SGHAT, CDR2 FQDESV (reference sequence). CDR3 size: 17 residues. DNA for the CDR3: TGTGCCAGCAGCCAAATGCCGGGACAGGGGACCTACAATGAGCAGTTCTTC. Protein: CASSQMPGQGTYNEQFF.

The rearrangement joins TRBV6-1 to TRBJ1-1, with 12 bases aligning to TRBD1. This CDR3 spans 16 amino acids. Germline CDR1 reads MNHNS; CDR2 reads SASEGT. Trimming cost V 4 bases and J 5 bases; bases outside gene matches: 8. CDR3 sequence (DNA): TGTGCCAGCAGTGCGGGGACAGGGGGCGAGGAGACTGAAGCTTTCTTT. This encodes CASSAGTGGEETEAFF.